This record concerns one T cell receptor (beta chain) sequence. TCRdb's copy holds only in-frame clones and misses some; the assay was immunoSEQ multiplex PCR. The data contain about 110,000 clones, around 90% of them singletons. The CDR3 consists of 16 residues. Trimming cost V 1 base and J 0 bases; bases outside gene matches: 2. CDR1 and CDR2 (germline): MNHEY, SMNVEV (reference sequence). This sample is drawn from a study of T cell responses to AZD1222 COVID-19 vaccine. Specimen: peripheral blood, collected on day 0 of AZD1222 vaccination. The clonotype comes from an adult in good health. The rearrangement links TRBV27 to TRBJ2-3, with 9 nucleotides matching TRBD1. The CDR3 DNA follows: TGTGCCAGCAGTTTATGGGACAGGGTGAGCACAGATACGCAGTATTTT. Protein product: CASSLWDRVSTDTQYF.